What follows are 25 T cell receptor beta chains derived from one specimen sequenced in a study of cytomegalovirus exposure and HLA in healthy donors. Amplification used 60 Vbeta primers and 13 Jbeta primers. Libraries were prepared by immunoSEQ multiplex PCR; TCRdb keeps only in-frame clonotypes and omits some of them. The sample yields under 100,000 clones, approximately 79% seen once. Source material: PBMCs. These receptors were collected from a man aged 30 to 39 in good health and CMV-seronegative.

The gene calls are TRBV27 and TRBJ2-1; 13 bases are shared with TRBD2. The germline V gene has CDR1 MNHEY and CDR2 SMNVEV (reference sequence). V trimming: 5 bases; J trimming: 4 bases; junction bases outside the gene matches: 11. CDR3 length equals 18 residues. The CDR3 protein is CASSIGRLAGGLYNEQFF. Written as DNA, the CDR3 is TGTGCCAGCAGTATAGGGCGACTAGCGGGAGGCCTTTACAATGAGCAGTTCTTC.

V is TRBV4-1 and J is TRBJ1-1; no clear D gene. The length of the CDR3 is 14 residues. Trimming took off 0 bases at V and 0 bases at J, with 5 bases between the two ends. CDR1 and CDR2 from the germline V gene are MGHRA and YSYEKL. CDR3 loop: CASSQDRLNTEAFF. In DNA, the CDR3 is TGCGCCAGCAGCCAAGACAGGTTGAACACTGAAGCTTTCTTT.

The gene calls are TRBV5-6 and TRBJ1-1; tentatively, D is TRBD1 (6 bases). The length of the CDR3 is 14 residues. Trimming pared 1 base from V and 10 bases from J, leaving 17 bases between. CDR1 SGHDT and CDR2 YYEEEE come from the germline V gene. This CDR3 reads CASSLSGGEGLAFF. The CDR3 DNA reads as TGTGCCAGCAGCTTGAGTGGGGGCGAGGGGTTAGCTTTCTTT.

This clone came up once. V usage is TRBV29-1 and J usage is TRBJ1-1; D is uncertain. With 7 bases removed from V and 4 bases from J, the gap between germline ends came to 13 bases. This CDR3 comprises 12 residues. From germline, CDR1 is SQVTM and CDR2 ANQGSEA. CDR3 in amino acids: CSEVPRITEAFF. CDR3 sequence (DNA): TGCAGCGAAGTACCGCGGATCACTGAAGCTTTCTTT.

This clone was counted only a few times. The CDR3 spells CASSRRTGKKTEAFF. In nucleotides, the CDR3 is TGTGCCAGCAGCCGTCGGACAGGGAAGAAGACTGAAGCTTTCTTT. The chain has TRBV6-5 and TRBJ1-1; 8 bases line up with TRBD1. The germline V gene encodes CDR1 MNHEY and CDR2 SVGAGI. The CDR3 length is 15 residues. V trimming: 6 bases; J trimming: 5 bases; junction bases outside the gene matches: 11.

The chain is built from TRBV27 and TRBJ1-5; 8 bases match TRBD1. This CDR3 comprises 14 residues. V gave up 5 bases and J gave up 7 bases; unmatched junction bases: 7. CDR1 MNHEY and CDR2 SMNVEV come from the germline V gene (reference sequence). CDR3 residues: CASSTTGQGQPQHF. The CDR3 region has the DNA TGTGCCAGCAGTACCACTGGACAGGGCCAGCCCCAGCATTTT.

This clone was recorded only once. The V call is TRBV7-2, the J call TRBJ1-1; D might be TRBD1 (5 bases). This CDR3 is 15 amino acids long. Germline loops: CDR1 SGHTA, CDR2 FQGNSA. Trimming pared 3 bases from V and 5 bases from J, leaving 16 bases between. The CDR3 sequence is CASSFGDRLMTEAFF. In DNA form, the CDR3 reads TGTGCCAGCAGCTTTGGAGACAGACTGATGACTGAAGCTTTCTTT.

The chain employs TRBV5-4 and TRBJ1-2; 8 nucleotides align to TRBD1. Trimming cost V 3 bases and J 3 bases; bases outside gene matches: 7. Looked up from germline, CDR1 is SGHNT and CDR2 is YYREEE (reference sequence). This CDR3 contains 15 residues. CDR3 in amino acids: CASSSGQGWDYGYTF. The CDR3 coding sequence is TGTGCCAGCAGCTCAGGACAGGGTTGGGACTATGGCTACACCTTC.

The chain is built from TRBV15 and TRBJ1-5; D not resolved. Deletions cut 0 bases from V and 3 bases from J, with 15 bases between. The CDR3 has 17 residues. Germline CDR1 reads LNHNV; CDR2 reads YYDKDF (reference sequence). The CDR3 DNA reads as TGTGCCACCAGCAGAGAGGCAGGCCCAACGACCAATCAGCCCCAGCATTTT. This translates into CATSREAGPTTNQPQHF.

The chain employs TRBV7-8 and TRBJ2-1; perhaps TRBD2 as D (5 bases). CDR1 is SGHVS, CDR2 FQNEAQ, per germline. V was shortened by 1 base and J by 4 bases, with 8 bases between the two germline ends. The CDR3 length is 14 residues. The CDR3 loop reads CASSLGLPYNEQFF. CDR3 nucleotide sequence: TGTGCCAGCAGCTTAGGACTACCTTACAATGAGCAGTTCTTC.

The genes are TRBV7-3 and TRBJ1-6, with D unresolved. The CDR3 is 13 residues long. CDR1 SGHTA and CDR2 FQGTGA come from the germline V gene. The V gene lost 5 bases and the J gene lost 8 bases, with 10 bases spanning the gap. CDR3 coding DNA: TGTGCCAGCAGCCCGACGGCGGATTCACCCCTCCACTTT. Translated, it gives CASSPTADSPLHF.

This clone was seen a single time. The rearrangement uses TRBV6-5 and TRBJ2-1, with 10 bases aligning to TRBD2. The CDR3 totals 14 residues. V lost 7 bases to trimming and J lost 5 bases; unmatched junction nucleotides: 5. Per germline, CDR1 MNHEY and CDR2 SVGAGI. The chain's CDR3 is CASNTAGGDNEQFF. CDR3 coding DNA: TGTGCCAGCAATACAGCGGGGGGGGACAATGAGCAGTTCTTC.

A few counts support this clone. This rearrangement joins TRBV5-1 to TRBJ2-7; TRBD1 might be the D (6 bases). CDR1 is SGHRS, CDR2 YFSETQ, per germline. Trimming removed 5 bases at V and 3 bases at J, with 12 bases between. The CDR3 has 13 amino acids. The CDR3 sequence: CASSKTGNYEQYF. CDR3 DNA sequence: TGCGCCAGCAGTAAAACAGGGAACTACGAGCAGTACTTC. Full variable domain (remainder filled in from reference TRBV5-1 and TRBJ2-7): KAGVTQTPRYLIKTRGQQVTLSCSPISGHRSVSWYQQTPGQGLQFLFEYFSETQRNKGNFPGRFSGRQFSNSRSEMNVSTLELGDSALYLCASSKTGNYEQYFGPGTRLTVT.

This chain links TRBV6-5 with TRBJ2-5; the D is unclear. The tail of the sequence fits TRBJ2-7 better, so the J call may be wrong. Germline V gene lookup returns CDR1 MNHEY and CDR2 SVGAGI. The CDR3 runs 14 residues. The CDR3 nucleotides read TGTGCCAGCAGCCGGACGGCTAGCTCCTACGAGCAGTACTTC. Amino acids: CASSRTASSYEQYF.

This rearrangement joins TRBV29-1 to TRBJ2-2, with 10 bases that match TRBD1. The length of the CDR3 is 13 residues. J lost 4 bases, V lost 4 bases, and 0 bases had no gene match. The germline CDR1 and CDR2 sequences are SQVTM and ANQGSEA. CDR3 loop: CSVGQGATGELFF. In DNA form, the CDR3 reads TGCAGCGTTGGACAGGGGGCCACCGGGGAGCTGTTTTTT.

The CDR3 sequence is CASSGAGNSPLHF. The DNA for the CDR3 is TGTGCCAGCAGTGGAGCTGGAAATTCACCCCTCCACTTT. The chain is built from TRBV27 and TRBJ1-6; D gene ambiguous. CDR3 length equals 13 residues. V was clipped by 5 bases and J by 7 bases, with 9 bases between them. Germline V gene sequence: CDR1 MNHEY, CDR2 SMNVEV (reference sequence).

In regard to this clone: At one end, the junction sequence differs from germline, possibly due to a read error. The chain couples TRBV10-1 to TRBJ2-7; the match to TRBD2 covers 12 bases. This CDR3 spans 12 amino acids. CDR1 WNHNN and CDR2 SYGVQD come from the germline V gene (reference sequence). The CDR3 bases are TGCGCCAGCAGTGAAAGGGGACTAGCGGGTCTATTC. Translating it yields CASSERGLAGLF.

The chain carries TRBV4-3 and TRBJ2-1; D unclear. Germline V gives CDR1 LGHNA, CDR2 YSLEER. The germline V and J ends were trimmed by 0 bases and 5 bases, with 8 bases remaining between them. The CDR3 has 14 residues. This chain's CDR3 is CASSQEDTNNEQFF. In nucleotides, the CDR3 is TGCGCCAGCAGCCAAGAAGATACTAACAATGAGCAGTTCTTC.

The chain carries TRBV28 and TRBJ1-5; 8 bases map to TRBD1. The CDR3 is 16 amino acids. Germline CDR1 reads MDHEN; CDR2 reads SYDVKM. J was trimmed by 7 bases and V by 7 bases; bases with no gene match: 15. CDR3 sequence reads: CASTLPGQGRRQPQHF. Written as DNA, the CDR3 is TGTGCCAGCACCCTTCCCGGACAGGGCCGACGGCAGCCCCAGCATTTT.

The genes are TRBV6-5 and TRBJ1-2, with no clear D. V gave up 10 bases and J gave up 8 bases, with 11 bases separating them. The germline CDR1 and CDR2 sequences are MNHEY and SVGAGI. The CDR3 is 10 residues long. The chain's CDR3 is CATRQVGYTF. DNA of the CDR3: TGTGCCACTCGACAAGTGGGCTACACCTTC.

CDR3 amino acids: CASSLYGQAYRSADGYTF. The CDR3, as DNA: TGTGCCAGCAGTTTATACGGACAGGCATATCGGTCCGCTGATGGCTACACCTTC. The rearrangement joins TRBV27 to TRBJ1-2, with 7 bases matching TRBD1. Germline V gives CDR1 MNHEY, CDR2 SMNVEV (reference sequence). The CDR3 is 18 residues long. After removal of 1 base from V and 6 bases from J, the junction contained 17 bases not matched to a gene.

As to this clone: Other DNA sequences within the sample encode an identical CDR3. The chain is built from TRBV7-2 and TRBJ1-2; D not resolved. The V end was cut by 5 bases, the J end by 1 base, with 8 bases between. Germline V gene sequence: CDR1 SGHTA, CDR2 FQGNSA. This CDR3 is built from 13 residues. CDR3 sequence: CASSPQDNYGYTF. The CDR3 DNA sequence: TGTGCCAGCAGCCCCCAGGATAACTATGGCTACACCTTC.

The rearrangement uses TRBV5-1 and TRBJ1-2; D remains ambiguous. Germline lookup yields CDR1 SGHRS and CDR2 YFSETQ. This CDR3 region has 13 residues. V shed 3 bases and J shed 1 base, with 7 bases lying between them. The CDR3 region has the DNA TGCGCCAGCAGCTACGGTCTTAACTATGGCTACACCTTC. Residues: CASSYGLNYGYTF.

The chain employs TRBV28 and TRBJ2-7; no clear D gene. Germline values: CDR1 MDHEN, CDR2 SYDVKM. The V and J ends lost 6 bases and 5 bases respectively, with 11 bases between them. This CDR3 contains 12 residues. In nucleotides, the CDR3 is TGTGCCAGCAGAACAGCCCAGAACGAGCAGTACTTC. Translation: CASRTAQNEQYF.

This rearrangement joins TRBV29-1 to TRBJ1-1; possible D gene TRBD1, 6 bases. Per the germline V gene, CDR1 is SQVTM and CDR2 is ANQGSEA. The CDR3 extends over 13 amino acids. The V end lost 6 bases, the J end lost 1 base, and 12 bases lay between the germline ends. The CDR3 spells CSVVQQGNTEAFF. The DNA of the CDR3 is TGCAGCGTCGTACAACAGGGGAACACTGAAGCTTTCTTT.